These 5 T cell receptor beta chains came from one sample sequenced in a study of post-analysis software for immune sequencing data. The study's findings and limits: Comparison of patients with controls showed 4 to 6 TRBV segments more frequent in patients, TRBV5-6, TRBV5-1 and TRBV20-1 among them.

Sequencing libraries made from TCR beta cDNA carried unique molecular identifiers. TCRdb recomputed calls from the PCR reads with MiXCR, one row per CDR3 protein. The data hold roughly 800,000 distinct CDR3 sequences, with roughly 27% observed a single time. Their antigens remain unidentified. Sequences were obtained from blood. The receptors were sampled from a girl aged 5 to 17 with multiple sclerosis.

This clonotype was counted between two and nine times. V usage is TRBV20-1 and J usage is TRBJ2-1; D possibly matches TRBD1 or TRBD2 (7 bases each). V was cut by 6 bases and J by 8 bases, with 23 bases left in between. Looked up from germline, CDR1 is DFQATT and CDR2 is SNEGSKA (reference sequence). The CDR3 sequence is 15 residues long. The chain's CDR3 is CSAPLQGGAGHEQFF. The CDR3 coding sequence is TGCAGTGCGCCTCTTCAGGGGGGGGCCGGCCATGAGCAGTTCTTC.

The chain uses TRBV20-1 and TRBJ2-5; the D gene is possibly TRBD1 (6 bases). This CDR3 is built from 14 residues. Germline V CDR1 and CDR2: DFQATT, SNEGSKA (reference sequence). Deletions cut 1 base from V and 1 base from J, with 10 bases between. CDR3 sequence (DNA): TGCAGTGCTAGAGGGCAGGGGCGCCAAGAGACCCAGTACTTC. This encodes CSARGQGRQETQYF.

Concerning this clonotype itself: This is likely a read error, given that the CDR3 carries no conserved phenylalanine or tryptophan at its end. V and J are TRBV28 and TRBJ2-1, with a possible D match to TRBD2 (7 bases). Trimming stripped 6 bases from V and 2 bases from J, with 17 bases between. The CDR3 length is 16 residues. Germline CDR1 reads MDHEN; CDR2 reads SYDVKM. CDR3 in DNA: TGTGCCAGCAGCCCGATAACGGGGGGCACCTACAATGAGCAGTTCGTC. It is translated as CASSPITGGTYNEQFV.

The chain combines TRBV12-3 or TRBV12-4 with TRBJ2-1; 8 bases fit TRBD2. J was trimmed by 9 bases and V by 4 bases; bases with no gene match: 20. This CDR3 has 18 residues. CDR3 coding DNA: TGTGCCAGCAGTTCGGGGGAGCGGGAGAATCCCCCATCGGGTGAGCAGTTCTTC. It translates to CASSSGERENPPSGEQFF.

As DNA, the CDR3 is TGTGCCAGCAGTTTAGGTAATGGGGTAGGCGAGCAGTACTTC. Protein sequence: CASSLGNGVGEQYF. The gene calls are TRBV12-3 or TRBV12-4 and TRBJ2-7, with unresolved D. The CDR3 sequence is 14 residues long. The V and J ends lost 1 base and 6 bases respectively, with 13 bases between them.